Included here is one T cell receptor (beta chain) sequence, with context. The CDR3 sequence is 16 residues long. The V gene's germline CDR1 is SGHTA and CDR2 FQGNSA. The V and J ends lost 4 bases and 7 bases, in that order; junction bases with no gene match: 8. The record originates from a study of blood T cells in healthy people across ages. The authors extracted at least 6 micrograms of total RNA per sample. Alongside a J-beta primer mix, a sample-barcoded 5' primer served in a second PCR lasting about 7 to 12 cycles. MiXCR, run by TCRdb on the 5' RACE reads, gives a single entry per CDR3 protein. The sample has 1.5 million to 2 million distinct CDR3 sequences; roughly 52% are singletons.

The sequenced material came from blood. The TCR originated in a woman in her forties in good health. This chain joins TRBV7-2 and TRBJ2-1; 12 positions match TRBD2. As DNA, the CDR3 is TGTGCCAGCAGCTATACTAGCGGGGGGTACGGGAATGAGCAGTTCTTC. It codes for CASSYTSGGYGNEQFF.